Below are 19 T cell receptor beta chains sequenced from a single sample in a study of blood T cell repertoires in COVID-19. Clones were sequenced by immunoSEQ multiplex PCR, and TCRdb holds only the in-frame ones, with some missing. This sample carries some 270,000 clones, roughly 82% of them seen once, and the ten largest clones take approximately 5%. Sequencing input: peripheral blood. These receptors came from a woman older than 75 with COVID-19, enrolled during active disease.

V and J are TRBV28 and TRBJ1-2; D remains unclear. Trimming took off 3 bases at V and 2 bases at J, with 10 bases between the two ends. This CDR3 is 14 amino acids long. CDR1 and CDR2 from the germline V gene are MDHEN and SYDVKM. CDR3 sequence (DNA): TGTGCCAGCAGTTTCCACACGGGAAACTATGGCTACACCTTC. It is translated as CASSFHTGNYGYTF.

The chain uses TRBV10-3 and TRBJ2-2; 8 bases map to TRBD1. Germline values: CDR1 ENHRY, CDR2 SYGVKD. Trimming cost V 10 bases and J 1 base; bases outside gene matches: 8. The CDR3 loop spans 15 amino acids. The CDR3 DNA reads TGTGCCACAGTACCCGGGACAGGGAACACCGGGGAGCTGTTTTTT. Translation: CATVPGTGNTGELFF.

The chain has TRBV2 and TRBJ1-3; possible D gene TRBD1, 6 bases. Trimming pared 6 bases from V and 4 bases from J, leaving 10 bases between. The CDR3 totals 13 residues. The germline CDR1 and CDR2 sequences are SNHLY and FYNNEI. CDR3 amino acids: CASRRQEGNTIYF. The CDR3 DNA is TGTGCCAGCAGAAGACAGGAGGGAAACACCATATATTTT.

V gene TRBV19 combines with J gene TRBJ2-1, with D maybe TRBD1 (6 bases). From germline, CDR1 is LNHDA and CDR2 SQIVND (reference sequence). This CDR3 region has 18 residues. Trimming stripped 8 bases from V and 0 bases from J, with 23 bases between. CDR3 protein: CASRVGGIGFSSYNEQFF. CDR3 bases: TGTGCCAGTCGCGTAGGGGGAATCGGTTTTAGCTCCTACAATGAGCAGTTCTTC.

The chain joins TRBV28 to TRBJ1-5; tentative D call: TRBD1 (5 bases). Per the germline V gene, CDR1 is MDHEN and CDR2 is SYDVKM. The CDR3 covers 16 residues. V was shortened by 2 bases and J by 6 bases, with 17 bases between the two germline ends. The CDR3 is CASSLPAQGGSQPQHF. The DNA for the CDR3 is TGTGCCAGCAGTTTACCGGCGCAGGGAGGTAGTCAGCCCCAGCATTTT.

This clone was seen a handful of times. The same CDR3 can be traced to other DNA sequences in this sample. The J gene is TRBJ1-3, the V gene TRBV18; 8 bases are a match to TRBD1. V shed 0 bases and J 0 bases; nucleotides not matched to a gene: 1. Germline CDR1 and CDR2: KGHSH and LQKENI. The CDR3 extends over 16 amino acids. The CDR3 region is CASSPPTGGSGNTIYF. In nucleotides, the CDR3 is TGTGCCAGCTCACCACCTACAGGGGGCTCTGGAAACACCATATATTTT.

The chain is built from TRBV2 and TRBJ2-5; D might be TRBD1 (5 bases). This CDR3 spans 15 amino acids. The V gene's germline CDR1 is SNHLY and CDR2 FYNNEI. V lost 4 bases and J lost 5, with 17 bases in between. CDR3 region: CASSGQSSLGETQYF. CDR3 nucleotide sequence: TGTGCCAGCAGTGGACAGTCATCTCTTGGGGAGACCCAGTACTTC.

The chain recombines TRBV5-1 with TRBJ1-3; D unclear. Trimming cost V 3 bases and J 4 bases, with 14 bases left between them. This CDR3 region has 15 residues. Germline loops: CDR1 SGHRS, CDR2 YFSETQ. The CDR3 coding sequence is TGCGCCAGCAGCTCGACCCCAGGCTCGGGAAACACCATATATTTT. Amino acid sequence: CASSSTPGSGNTIYF.

The chain recombines TRBV6-2 or TRBV6-3 with TRBJ2-4; 9 bases are a match to TRBD1. This CDR3 contains 18 residues. Germline CDR1 MNHEY, CDR2 SVGEGT. Germline trimming cut 2 bases from V and 4 bases from J; bases unmatched to any gene: 12. The CDR3 here is CASSYDFSSTGGKNIQYF. The CDR3 DNA is TGTGCCAGCAGTTACGATTTTTCGTCGACAGGGGGGAAAAACATTCAGTACTTC.

The V and J genes are TRBV28 and TRBJ2-7, with 11 bases matching TRBD1. Losses at the gene ends were 5 bases for V and 5 bases for J; bases not matched to a gene: 11. The CDR3 spans 16 residues. Germline CDR1 MDHEN, CDR2 SYDVKM. In DNA, the CDR3 is TGTGCCAGCAGTCCCGCCGGACAGGGGGCGCCCAACGAGCAGTACGTC. This sequence encodes CASSPAGQGAPNEQYV.

V usage is TRBV18 and J usage is TRBJ2-5; 11 bases match TRBD2. V was pared by 3 bases and J by 4 bases, with 10 bases of the junction left unmatched. The germline V gene encodes CDR1 KGHSH and CDR2 LQKENI. This CDR3 is 17 amino acids long. Written as DNA, the CDR3 is TGTGCCAGCTCACCGTTGGGGGGACTAGCGGCGGGAGAGACCCAGTACTTC. It is translated as CASSPLGGLAAGETQYF.

This sequence joins TRBV5-1 and TRBJ1-5; 7 nucleotides align to TRBD1. The CDR3 has 15 amino acids. Looked up from germline, CDR1 is SGHRS and CDR2 is YFSETQ. V was clipped by 0 bases and J by 3 bases; unmatched bases: 3. The CDR3 is CASSLGDSPNQPQHF. The CDR3, as DNA: TGCGCCAGCAGCTTGGGGGACAGCCCCAATCAGCCCCAGCATTTT.

V is TRBV6-6 and J is TRBJ1-1; 7 bases map to TRBD1. From germline, CDR1 is MNHNY and CDR2 SVGAGI (reference sequence). CDR3 size: 15 residues. Trimming at V came to 10 bases and at J to 4 bases, leaving 15 bases not matched to a gene. CDR3 residues: CAITEQGKGLTEAFF. The CDR3 nucleotides are TGTGCCATAACGGAACAGGGGAAGGGGCTCACTGAAGCTTTCTTT.

This clone showed up just once. The genes are TRBV4-1 and TRBJ1-2; D remains unclear. Trimming pared 5 bases from V and 7 bases from J, leaving 17 bases between. CDR1 is MGHRA and CDR2 is YSYEKL in the germline V gene. This CDR3 contains 14 residues. DNA of the CDR3: TGCGCCAGCAGCTTAGAGGGTCCTAATAGTGGCTACACCTTC. This sequence encodes CASSLEGPNSGYTF.

The chain is built from TRBV6-5 and TRBJ1-5, with D tentatively TRBD1 (6 bases). Deletions cut 0 bases from V and 5 bases from J, with 14 bases between. The CDR3 runs to 16 residues. Germline CDR1 is MNHEY and CDR2 is SVGAGI. Here the CDR3 DNA reads TGTGCCAGCAGTTACTCGTACAGGGTGGACGATCAGCCCCAGCATTTT. Its protein is CASSYSYRVDDQPQHF.

This clone has just a few counts. V usage is TRBV23-1 and J usage is TRBJ1-6, with D uncertain. TRBV23-1 is given ORF status, its function remaining uncertain. V lost 0 bases and J 7 bases, leaving 16 bases between the germline ends. The CDR3 runs 17 residues. CDR3 sequence (DNA): TGCGCCAGCAGTCAATCGTTAGTGCGGGTTCGGAATTCACCCCTCCACTTT. Protein sequence: CASSQSLVRVRNSPLHF.

This clone was seen only once. This chain links TRBV28 with TRBJ2-3; 9 nucleotides match TRBD2. After removal of 6 bases from V and 4 bases from J, the junction contained 11 bases not matched to a gene. The CDR3 contains 16 residues. Germline values: CDR1 MDHEN, CDR2 SYDVKM. CDR3 nucleotide sequence: TGTGCCAGCAGCTTAGCTTTGCGGGGGGGCTCAGATACGCAGTATTTT. Translating it yields CASSLALRGGSDTQYF.

V and J are TRBV30 and TRBJ1-3; possible D gene TRBD1, 5 bases. CDR1 is GTSNPN and CDR2 is SVGIG in the germline V gene (reference sequence). Trimming removed 0 bases from V and 0 bases from J, with 6 bases in between. This CDR3 is 14 amino acids long. CDR3 bases: TGTGCCTGGAGTGTAACAGGCTCTGGAAACACCATATATTTT. It is translated as CAWSVTGSGNTIYF.

This clone was counted a single time. The rearrangement uses TRBV6-5 and TRBJ1-2; no reliable D call. The V gene's germline CDR1 is MNHEY and CDR2 SVGAGI. The CDR3 contains 14 residues. Trimming pared 0 bases from V and 0 bases from J, leaving 5 bases between. CDR3 loop: CASSYSGANYGYTF. CDR3 coding DNA: TGTGCCAGCAGTTACTCGGGAGCTAACTATGGCTACACCTTC.